This TCR beta chain emerged from a study of beta chain features in type 1 diabetes. Study-wide results and limits: Shorter templates might be favored by PCR, equally in patients and controls.

On this clone: The antigen is undetermined.

Isolated RNA was reverse transcribed in full, so expressed TCRB transcripts were sequenced. The method was immunoSEQ multiplex PCR; TCRdb's version includes in-frame clones alone and lacks a portion of them. The data hold under 900,000 clones, with roughly 17% observed a single time. This TCR derives from a woman aged 18-35 years in good health. The source material was naive CD4+ T cells from blood.

CDR3: CASSQRGTSGKNEQFF. The CDR3 DNA reads as TGTGCCAGCAGCCAACGAGGGACTAGCGGGAAAAATGAGCAGTTCTTC. V and J are TRBV7-2 and TRBJ2-1; TRBD2 matches at 13 bases. After removal of 5 bases from V and 7 bases from J, the junction contained 8 bases not matched to a gene. The CDR3 loop spans 16 amino acids. CDR1 is SGHTA and CDR2 is FQGNSA in the germline V gene.